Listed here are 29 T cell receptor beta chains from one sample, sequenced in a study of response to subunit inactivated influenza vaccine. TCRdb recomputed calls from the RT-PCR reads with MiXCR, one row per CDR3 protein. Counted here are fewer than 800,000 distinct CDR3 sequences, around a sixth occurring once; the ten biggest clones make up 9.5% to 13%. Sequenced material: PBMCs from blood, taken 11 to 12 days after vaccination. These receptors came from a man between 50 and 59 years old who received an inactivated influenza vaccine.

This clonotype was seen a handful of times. The CDR3 region has the DNA TGTGCCACCAGTGATGCCACGAGCTATGGCTACACCTTC. It translates to CATSDATSYGYTF. The chain carries TRBV24-1 and TRBJ1-2; D uncertain. CDR1 KGHDR and CDR2 SFDVKD come from the germline V gene. CDR3 size: 13 residues. Trimming shortened V by 3 bases and J by 4 bases, and 8 bases separated the two germline ends.

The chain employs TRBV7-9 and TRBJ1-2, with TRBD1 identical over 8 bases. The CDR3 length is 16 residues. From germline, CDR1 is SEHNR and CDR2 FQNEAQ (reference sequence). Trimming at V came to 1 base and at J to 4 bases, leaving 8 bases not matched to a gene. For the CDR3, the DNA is TGTGCCAGCAGCTTAGGGATCGGGACAGGTAGCTATGGCTACACCTTC. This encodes CASSLGIGTGSYGYTF.

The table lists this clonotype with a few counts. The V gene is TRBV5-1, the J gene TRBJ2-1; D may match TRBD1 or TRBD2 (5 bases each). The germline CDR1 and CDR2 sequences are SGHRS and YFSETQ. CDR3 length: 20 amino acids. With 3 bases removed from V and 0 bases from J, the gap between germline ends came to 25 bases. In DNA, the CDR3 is TGCGCCAGCAGCTCAAATATAACGGGACGCCACTTAAGCTCCTACAATGAGCAGTTCTTC. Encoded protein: CASSSNITGRHLSSYNEQFF. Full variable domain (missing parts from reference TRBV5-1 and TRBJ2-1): KAGVTQTPRYLIKTRGQQVTLSCSPISGHRSVSWYQQTPGQGLQFLFEYFSETQRNKGNFPGRFSGRQFSNSRSEMNVSTLELGDSALYLCASSSNITGRHLSSYNEQFFGPGTRLTVL.

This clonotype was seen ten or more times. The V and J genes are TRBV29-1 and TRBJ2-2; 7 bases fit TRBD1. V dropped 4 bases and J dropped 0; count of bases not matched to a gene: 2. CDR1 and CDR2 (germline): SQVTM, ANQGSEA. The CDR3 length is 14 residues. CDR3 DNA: TGCAGCGTTGGGGGGACAGCGAACACCGGGGAGCTGTTTTTT. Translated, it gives CSVGGTANTGELFF.

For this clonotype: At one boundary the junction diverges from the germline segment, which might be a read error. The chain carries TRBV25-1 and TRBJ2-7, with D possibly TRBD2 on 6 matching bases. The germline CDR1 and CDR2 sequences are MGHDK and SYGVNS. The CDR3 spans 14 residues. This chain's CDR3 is CASSDKREVGEHYF. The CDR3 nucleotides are TGTGCCAGCAGTGATAAGAGGGAGGTAGGGGAGCACTACTTC.

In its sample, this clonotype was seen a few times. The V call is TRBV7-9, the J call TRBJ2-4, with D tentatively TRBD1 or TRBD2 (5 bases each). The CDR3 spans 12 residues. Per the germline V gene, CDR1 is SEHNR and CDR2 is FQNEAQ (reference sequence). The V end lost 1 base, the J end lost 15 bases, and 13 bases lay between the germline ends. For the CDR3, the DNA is TGTGCCAGCAGCTTAGATTCGGGGCCCCGGTACTTC. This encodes CASSLDSGPRYF. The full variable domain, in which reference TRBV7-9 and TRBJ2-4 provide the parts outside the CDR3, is DTGVSQNPRHKITKRGQNVTFRCDPISEHNRLYWYRQTLGQGPEFLTYFQNEAQLEKSRLLSDRFSAERPKGSFSTLEIQRTEQGDSAMYLCASSLDSGPRYFGAGTRLSVL.

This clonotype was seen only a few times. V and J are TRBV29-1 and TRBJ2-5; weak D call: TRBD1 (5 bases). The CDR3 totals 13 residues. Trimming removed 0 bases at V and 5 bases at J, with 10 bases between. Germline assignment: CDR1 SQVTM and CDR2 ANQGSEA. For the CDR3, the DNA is TGCAGCGTTGAAGATGGGCCAGGGGAGACCCAGTACTTC. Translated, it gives CSVEDGPGETQYF.

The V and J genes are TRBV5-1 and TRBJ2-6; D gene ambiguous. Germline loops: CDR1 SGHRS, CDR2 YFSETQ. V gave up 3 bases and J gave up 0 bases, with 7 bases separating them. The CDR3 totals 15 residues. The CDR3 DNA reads TGCGCCAGCAGCTGGGATTACTCTGGGGCCAACGTCCTGACTTTC. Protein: CASSWDYSGANVLTF.

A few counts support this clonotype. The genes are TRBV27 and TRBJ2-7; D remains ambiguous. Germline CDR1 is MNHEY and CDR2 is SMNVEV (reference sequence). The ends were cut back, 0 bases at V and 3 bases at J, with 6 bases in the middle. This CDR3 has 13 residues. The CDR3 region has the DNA TGTGCCAGCAGTTTATCGGCAGACTACGAGCAGTACTTC. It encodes CASSLSADYEQYF.

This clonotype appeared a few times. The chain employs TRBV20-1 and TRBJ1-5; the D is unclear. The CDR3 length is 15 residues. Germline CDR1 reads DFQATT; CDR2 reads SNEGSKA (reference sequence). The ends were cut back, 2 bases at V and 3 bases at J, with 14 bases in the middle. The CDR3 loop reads CSARLSQSYNQPQHF. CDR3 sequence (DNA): TGCAGTGCTAGACTCAGCCAGTCTTACAATCAGCCCCAGCATTTT.

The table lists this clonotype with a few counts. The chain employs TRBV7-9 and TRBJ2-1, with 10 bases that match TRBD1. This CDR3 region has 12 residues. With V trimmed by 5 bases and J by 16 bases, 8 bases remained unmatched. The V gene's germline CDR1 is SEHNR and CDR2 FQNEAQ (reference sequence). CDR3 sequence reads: CASSADRGQGFF. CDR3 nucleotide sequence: TGTGCCAGCAGCGCAGACAGGGGGCAAGGATTCTTC.

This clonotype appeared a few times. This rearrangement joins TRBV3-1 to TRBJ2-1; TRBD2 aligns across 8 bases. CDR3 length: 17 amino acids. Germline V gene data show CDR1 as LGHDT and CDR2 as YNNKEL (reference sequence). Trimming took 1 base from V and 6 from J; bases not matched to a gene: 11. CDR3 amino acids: CASSQGRGVAGFNEQFF. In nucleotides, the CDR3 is TGTGCCAGCAGCCAAGGGCGTGGGGTAGCGGGATTCAATGAGCAGTTCTTC.

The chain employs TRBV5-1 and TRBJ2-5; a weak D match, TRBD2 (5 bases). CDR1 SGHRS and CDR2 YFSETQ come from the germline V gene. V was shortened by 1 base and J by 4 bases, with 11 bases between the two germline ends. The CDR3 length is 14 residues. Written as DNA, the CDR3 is TGCGCCAGCAGCTTGCAGACGGCGGGAGAGACCCAGTACTTC. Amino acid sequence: CASSLQTAGETQYF.

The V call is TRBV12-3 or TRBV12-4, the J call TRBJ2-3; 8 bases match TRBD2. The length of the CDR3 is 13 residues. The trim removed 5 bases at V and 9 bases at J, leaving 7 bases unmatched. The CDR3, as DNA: TGTGCCAGCAGTAGCGGGAGCCCCCCGACGCAGTATTTT. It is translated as CASSSGSPPTQYF.

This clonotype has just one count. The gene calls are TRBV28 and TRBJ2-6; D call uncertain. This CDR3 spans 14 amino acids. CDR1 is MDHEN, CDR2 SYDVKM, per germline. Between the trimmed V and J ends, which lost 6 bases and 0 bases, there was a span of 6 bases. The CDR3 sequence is CASRKGSGANVLTF. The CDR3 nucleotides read TGTGCCAGCAGAAAGGGCTCTGGGGCCAACGTCCTGACTTTC.

CDR3 sequence (DNA): TGCAGTGCTAGGGGTGGTGGGGGAGGCAGCTCCTACGAGCAGTACTTC. Residues: CSARGGGGGSSYEQYF. The J gene is TRBJ2-7, the V gene TRBV20-1; D is possibly TRBD2 (6 bases). The germline V gene encodes CDR1 DFQATT and CDR2 SNEGSKA (reference sequence). The CDR3 contains 16 residues. The V gene lost 3 bases and the J gene lost 0 bases, with 18 bases spanning the gap.

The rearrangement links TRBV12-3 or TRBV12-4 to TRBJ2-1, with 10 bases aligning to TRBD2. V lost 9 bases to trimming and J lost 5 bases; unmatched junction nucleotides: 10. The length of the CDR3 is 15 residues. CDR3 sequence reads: CASPRAGGRDNEQFF. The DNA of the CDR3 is TGTGCCAGTCCCCGAGCGGGGGGGCGAGACAATGAGCAGTTCTTC.

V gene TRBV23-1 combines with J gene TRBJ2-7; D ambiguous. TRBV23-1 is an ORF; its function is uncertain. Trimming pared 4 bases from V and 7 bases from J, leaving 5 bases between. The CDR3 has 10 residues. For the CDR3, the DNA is TGCGCCAGCAGTCGGCGGGAGCAGTACTTC. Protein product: CASSRREQYF.

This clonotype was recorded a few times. The CDR3 sequence: CASSLVDRGNEQYF. Written as DNA, the CDR3 is TGTGCCAGCAGCTTAGTGGACAGGGGAAACGAGCAGTACTTC. The chain has TRBV13 and TRBJ2-7; 9 bases are shared with TRBD1. The V segment lost 1 base and the J segment 5 bases; nucleotides outside the gene matches: 3. The germline CDR1 and CDR2 sequences are PRHDT and FYEKMQ (reference sequence). This CDR3 comprises 14 residues.

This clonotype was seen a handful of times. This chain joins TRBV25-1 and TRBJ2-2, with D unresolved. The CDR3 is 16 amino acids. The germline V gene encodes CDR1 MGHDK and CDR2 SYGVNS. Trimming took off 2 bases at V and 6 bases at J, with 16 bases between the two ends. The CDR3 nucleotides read TGTGCCAGCAGTGAAGAGGCGGACCAACACCCCGGGGAGCTGTTTTTT. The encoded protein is CASSEEADQHPGELFF.

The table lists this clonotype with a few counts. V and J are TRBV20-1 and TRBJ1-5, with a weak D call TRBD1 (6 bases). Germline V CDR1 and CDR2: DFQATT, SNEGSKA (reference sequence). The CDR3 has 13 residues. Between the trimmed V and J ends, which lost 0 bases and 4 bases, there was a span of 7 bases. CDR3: CSAREGANQPQHF. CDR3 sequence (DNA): TGCAGTGCTAGAGAGGGGGCGAATCAGCCCCAGCATTTT.

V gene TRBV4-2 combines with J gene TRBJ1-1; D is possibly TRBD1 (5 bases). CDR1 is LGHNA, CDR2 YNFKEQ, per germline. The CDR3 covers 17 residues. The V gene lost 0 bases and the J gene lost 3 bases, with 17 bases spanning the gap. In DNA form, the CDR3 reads TGTGCCAGCAGCCAAGAATTGGCGATGGGGGACCACACTGAAGCTTTCTTT. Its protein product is CASSQELAMGDHTEAFF.

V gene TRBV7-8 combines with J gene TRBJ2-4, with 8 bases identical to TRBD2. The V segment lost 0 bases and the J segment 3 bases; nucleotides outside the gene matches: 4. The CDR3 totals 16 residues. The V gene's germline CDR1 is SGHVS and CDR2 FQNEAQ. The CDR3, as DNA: TGTGCCAGCAGCTTAGCGGACCGGGGGGGCAAAAACATTCAGTACTTC. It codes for CASSLADRGGKNIQYF.

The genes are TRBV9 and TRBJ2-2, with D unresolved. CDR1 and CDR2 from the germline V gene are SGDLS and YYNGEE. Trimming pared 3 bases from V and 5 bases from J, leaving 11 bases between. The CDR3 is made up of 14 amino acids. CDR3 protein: CASSEAPATGELFF. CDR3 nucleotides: TGTGCCAGCAGCGAGGCCCCGGCAACCGGGGAGCTGTTTTTT.

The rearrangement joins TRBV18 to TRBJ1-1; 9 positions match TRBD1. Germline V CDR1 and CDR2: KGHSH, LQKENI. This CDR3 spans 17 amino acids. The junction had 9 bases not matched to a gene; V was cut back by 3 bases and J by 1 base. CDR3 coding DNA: TGTGCCAGCTCACCGCTCACGCGACAGGGGGGGAACACTGAAGCTTTCTTT. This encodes CASSPLTRQGGNTEAFF.

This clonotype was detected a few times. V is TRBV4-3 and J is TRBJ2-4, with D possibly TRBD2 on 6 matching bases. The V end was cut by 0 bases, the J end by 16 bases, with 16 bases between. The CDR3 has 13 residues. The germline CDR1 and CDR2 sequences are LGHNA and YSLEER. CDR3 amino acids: CASSQERGASTYF. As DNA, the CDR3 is TGCGCCAGCAGCCAAGAGCGGGGAGCCAGTACCTACTTC.

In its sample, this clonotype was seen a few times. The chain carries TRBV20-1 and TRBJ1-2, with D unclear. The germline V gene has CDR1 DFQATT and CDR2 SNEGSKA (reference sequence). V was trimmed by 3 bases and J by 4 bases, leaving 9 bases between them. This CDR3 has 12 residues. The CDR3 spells CSASAPLYGYTF. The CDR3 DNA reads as TGCAGTGCTAGTGCCCCTCTCTATGGCTACACCTTC.

The CDR3 region is CASGGVASSSYNEQFF. DNA of the CDR3: TGTGCCAGCGGGGGGGTAGCGTCTAGCTCCTACAATGAGCAGTTCTTC. This rearrangement joins TRBV12-3 or TRBV12-4 to TRBJ2-1, with TRBD2 identical over 7 bases. V was pared by 8 bases and J by 0 bases, with 10 bases of the junction left unmatched. The CDR3 sequence is 16 residues long.

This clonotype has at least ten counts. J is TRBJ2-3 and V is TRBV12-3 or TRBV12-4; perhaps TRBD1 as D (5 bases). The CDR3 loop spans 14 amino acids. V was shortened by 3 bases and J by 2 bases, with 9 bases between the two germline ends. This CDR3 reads CASSLQGITDTQYF. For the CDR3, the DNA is TGTGCCAGCAGTTTGCAGGGTATCACAGATACGCAGTATTTT.